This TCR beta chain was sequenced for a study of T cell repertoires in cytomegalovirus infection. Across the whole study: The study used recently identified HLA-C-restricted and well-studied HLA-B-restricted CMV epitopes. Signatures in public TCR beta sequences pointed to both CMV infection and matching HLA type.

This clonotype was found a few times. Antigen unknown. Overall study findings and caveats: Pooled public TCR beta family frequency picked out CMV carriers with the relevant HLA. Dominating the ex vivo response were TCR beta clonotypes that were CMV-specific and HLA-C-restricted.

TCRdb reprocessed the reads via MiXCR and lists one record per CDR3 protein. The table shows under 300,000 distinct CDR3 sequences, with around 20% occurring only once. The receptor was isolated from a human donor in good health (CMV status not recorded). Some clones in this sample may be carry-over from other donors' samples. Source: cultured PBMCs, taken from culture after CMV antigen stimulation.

In DNA form, the CDR3 reads TGTGCCACCTTAGCGGGAGATTCGAATGAGCAGTTCTTC. Its translation is CATLAGDSNEQFF. The J gene is TRBJ2-1, the V gene TRBV6-5; the match to TRBD2 covers 9 bases. V shed 10 bases and J 7 bases; nucleotides not matched to a gene: 8. CDR3 length: 13 amino acids. The germline CDR1 and CDR2 sequences are MNHEY and SVGAGI.